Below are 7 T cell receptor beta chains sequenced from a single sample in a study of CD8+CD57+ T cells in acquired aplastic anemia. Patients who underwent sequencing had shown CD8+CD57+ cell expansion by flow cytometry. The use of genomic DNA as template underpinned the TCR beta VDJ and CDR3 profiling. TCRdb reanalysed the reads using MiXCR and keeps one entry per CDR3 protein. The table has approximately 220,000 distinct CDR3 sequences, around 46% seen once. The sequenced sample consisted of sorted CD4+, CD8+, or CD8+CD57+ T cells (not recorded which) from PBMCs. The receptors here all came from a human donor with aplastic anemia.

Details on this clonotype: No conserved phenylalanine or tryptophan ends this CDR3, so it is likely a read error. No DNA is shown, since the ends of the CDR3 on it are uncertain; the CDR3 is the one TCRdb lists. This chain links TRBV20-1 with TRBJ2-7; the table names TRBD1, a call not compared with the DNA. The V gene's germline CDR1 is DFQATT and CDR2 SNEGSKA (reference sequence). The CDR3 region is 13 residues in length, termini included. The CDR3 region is CSAGQGLTYERYL.

The CDR3 nucleotides read TGTGCCATCAGTGAACTGCCAGCCGCTGGAAACACCATATATTTT. This codes for CAISELPAAGNTIYF. The chain is built from TRBV10-3 and TRBJ1-3; D not resolved. The CDR3 loop spans 15 amino acids. Trimming took off 3 bases at V and 2 bases at J, with 11 bases between the two ends. Germline CDR1 ENHRY, CDR2 SYGVKD.

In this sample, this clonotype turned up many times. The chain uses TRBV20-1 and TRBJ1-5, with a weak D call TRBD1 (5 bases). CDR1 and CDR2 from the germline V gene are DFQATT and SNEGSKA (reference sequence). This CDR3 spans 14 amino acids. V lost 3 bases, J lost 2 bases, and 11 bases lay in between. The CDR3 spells CSASLGDRNQPQHF. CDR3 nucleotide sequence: TGCAGTGCTAGTTTAGGGGATCGCAATCAGCCCCAGCATTTT.

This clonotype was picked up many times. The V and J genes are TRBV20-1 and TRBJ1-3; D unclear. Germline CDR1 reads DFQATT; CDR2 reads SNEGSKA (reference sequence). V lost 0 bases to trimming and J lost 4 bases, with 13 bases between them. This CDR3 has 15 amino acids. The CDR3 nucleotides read TGCAGTGCTAGAGATCCCTTAGGGAGCGGAAACACCATATATTTT. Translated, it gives CSARDPLGSGNTIYF.

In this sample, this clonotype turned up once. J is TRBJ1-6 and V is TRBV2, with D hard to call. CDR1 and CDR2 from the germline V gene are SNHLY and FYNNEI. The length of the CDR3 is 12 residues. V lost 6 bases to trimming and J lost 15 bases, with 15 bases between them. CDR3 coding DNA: TGTGCCAGCAGAGGAGAGACCGCCGACCTCCACTTT. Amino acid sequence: CASRGETADLHF.

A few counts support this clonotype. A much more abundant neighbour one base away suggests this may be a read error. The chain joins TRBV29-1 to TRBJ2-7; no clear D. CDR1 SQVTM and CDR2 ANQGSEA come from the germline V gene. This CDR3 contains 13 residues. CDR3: CSAEDPTSYEQYF. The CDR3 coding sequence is TGCAGCGCTGAAGATCCCACCTCCTACGAGCAGTACTTC.

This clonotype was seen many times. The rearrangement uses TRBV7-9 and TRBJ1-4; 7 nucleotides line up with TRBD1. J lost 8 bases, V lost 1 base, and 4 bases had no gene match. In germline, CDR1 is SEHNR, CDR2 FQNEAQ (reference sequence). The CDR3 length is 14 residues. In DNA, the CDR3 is TGTGCCAGCAGCTTAGGGCAGGGGGAGGAAAAACTGTTTTTT. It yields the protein CASSLGQGEEKLFF.